This record looks at one T cell receptor beta chain sequence and its context. As yet, its antigen is unknown. Using immunoSEQ multiplex PCR, the repertoire was profiled, and TCRdb retains in-frame clones only, with some absent. The table shows tens of thousands of clones, with around 84% occurring only once. These data originate in a study of T cell responses to AZD1222 COVID-19 vaccine. Study-level findings and limits: A mostly white British donor set with more females was recruited, and clonal diversity was possibly underestimated. At baseline, seropositivity was found in only 5 to 7 AZD1222 recipients.

Germline V gene sequence: CDR1 LGHDT, CDR2 YNNKEL (reference sequence). The CDR3 has 14 amino acids. The V gene end was trimmed by 6 bases and the J gene end by 6 bases; junction bases not matched to a gene: 7. The sample consisted of peripheral blood, taken on day 0 of AZD1222 vaccination. V is TRBV3-1 (or the pseudogene TRBV3-2) and J is TRBJ2-5; 10 bases are shared with TRBD2. The receptor's source is an adult in good health. DNA for the CDR3: TGTGCCAGCAGGTCGGGAGCGGGAGGGAAGACCCAGTACTTC. Encoded protein: CASRSGAGGKTQYF.